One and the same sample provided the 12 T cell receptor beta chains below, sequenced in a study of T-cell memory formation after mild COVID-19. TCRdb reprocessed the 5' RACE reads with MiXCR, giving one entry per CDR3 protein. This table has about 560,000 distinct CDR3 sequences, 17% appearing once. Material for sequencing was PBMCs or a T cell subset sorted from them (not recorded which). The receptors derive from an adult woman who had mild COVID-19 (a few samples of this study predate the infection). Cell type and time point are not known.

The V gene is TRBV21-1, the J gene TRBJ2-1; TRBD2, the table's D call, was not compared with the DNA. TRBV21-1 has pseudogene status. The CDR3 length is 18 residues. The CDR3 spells CASSKREERAPPYNEQFF. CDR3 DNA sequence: TGTGCCAGCAGCAAGCGAGAGGAAAGGGCCCCCCCCTACAATGAGCAGTTCTTC.

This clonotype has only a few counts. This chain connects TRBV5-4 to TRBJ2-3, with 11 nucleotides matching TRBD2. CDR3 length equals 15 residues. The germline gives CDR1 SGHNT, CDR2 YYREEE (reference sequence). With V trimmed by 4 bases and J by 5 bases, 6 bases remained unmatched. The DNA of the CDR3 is TGTGCCAGCAGCCGAGGGACTAGCGGAAAAGATACGCAGTATTTT. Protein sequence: CASSRGTSGKDTQYF.

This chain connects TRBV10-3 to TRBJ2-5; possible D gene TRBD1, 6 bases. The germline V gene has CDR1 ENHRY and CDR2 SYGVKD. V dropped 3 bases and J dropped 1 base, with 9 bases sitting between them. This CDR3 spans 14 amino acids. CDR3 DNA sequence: TGTGCCATCAGTGATTGGGACACCCAAGAGACCCAGTACTTC. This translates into CAISDWDTQETQYF.

CDR3 amino acids: CASSVVGLGSTEAFF. DNA of the CDR3: TGTGCCAGCAGCGTCGTAGGTTTGGGGAGCACTGAAGCTTTCTTT. The V and J genes are TRBV7-9 and TRBJ1-1; unclear D gene. Germline assignment: CDR1 SEHNR and CDR2 FQNEAQ (reference sequence). The CDR3 runs to 15 residues. Trimming pared 5 bases from V and 4 bases from J, leaving 17 bases between.

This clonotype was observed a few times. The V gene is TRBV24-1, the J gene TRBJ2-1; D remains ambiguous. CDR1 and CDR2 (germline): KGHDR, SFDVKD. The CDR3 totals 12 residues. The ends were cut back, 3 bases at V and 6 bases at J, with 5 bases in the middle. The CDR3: CATSDVVNEQFF. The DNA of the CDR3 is TGTGCCACCAGTGATGTGGTCAATGAGCAGTTCTTC.

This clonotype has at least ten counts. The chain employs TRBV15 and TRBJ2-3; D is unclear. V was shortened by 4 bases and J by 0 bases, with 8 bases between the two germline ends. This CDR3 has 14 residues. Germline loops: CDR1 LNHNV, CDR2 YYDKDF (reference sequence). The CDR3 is CATSNFTSTDTQYF. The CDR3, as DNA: TGTGCCACCAGCAACTTCACTAGCACAGATACGCAGTATTTT.

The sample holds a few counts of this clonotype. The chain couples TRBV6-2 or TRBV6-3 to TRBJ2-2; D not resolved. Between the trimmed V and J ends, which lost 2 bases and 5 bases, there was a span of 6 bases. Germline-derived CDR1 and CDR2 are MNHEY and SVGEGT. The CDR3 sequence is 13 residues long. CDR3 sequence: CASSYVATGELFF. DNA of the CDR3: TGTGCCAGCAGTTACGTGGCAACCGGGGAGCTGTTTTTT.

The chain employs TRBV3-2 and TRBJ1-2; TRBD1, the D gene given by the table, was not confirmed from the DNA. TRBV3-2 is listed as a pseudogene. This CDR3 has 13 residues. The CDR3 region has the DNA TGTGCCAGCAGCCAAATCCGGGACAGGGGCTACACCTTC. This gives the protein CASSQIRDRGYTF.

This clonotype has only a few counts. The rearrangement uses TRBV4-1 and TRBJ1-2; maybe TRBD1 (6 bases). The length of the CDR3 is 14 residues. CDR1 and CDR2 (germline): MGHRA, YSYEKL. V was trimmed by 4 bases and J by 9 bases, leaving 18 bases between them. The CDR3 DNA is TGCGCCAGCAGCCCGCGGGGGGGCGCGAGAAGCTACACCTTC. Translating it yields CASSPRGGARSYTF.

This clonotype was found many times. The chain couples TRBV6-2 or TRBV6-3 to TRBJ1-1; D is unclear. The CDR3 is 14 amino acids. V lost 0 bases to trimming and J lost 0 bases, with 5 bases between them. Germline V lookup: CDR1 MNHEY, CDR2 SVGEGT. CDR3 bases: TGTGCCAGCAGTTACTCGGCGGTGAACACTGAAGCTTTCTTT. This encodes CASSYSAVNTEAFF.

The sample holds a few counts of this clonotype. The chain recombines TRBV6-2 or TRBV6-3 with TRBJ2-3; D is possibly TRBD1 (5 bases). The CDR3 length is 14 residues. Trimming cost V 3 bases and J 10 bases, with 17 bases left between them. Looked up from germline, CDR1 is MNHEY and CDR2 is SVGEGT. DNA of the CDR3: TGTGCCAGCAGTTATGGGGTAGAGCAAGGGGCGCAGTATTTT. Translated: CASSYGVEQGAQYF.

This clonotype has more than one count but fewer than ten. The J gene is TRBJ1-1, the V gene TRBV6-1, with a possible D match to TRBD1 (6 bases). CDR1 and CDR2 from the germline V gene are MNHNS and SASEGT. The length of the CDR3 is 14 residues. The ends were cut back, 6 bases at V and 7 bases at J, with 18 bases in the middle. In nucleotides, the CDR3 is TGTGCCAGCAGGGACGGACAGATCCTAATTGAAGCTTTCTTT. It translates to CASRDGQILIEAFF.